This passage covers 7 T cell receptor beta chains from one sample sequenced in a study of blood T cell repertoires in COVID-19. Using immunoSEQ multiplex PCR, the repertoire was profiled, and TCRdb retains in-frame clones only, with some absent. The table has around 170,000 clones, around 80% seen once. The source material was PBMCs or T cells enriched from blood (not recorded which). The receptors stem from a middle-aged man who had recovered from COVID-19.

The rearrangement uses TRBV7-8 and TRBJ2-5; D perhaps matches TRBD2 (6 bases). With 4 bases removed from V and 1 base from J, the gap between germline ends came to 10 bases. Germline V gene sequence: CDR1 SGHVS, CDR2 FQNEAQ. CDR3 length: 14 amino acids. CDR3 protein: CASSSMGGQETQYF. The CDR3 nucleotides are TGTGCCAGCAGCTCCATGGGGGGCCAAGAGACCCAGTACTTC.

This clone was picked up a small number of times. The chain is built from TRBV19 and TRBJ1-3; no reliable D call. V was cut by 3 bases and J by 0 bases, with 15 bases left in between. CDR3 length: 17 amino acids. The germline V gene has CDR1 LNHDA and CDR2 SQIVND (reference sequence). The CDR3 region has the DNA TGTGCCAGTAGTATCGCGGGCGACCGGAGCTCTGGAAACACCATATATTTT. Its protein product is CASSIAGDRSSGNTIYF.

The chain has TRBV21-1 and TRBJ2-1; the table's TRBD2 call for D was not verified on the DNA. TRBV21-1 is listed as a pseudogene. The CDR3 spans 20 residues. The CDR3 sequence: CASSKIRTSGRIWGFDEQFF. CDR3 DNA: TGTGCCAGCAGCAAAATCAGGACTAGCGGGAGGATATGGGGATTTGATGAGCAGTTCTTC.

The chain is built from TRBV7-8 and TRBJ1-5, with D unresolved. Germline lookup yields CDR1 SGHVS and CDR2 FQNEAQ. The CDR3 loop spans 14 amino acids. Trimming pared 0 bases from V and 2 bases from J, leaving 5 bases between. CDR3 coding DNA: TGTGCCAGCAGCTTAGCGCAGGGCAATCAGCCCCAGCATTTT. It codes for CASSLAQGNQPQHF.

The chain links TRBV29-1 to TRBJ2-1; TRBD2 matches at 10 bases. CDR1 and CDR2 from the germline V gene are SQVTM and ANQGSEA. This CDR3 contains 14 residues. After removal of 7 bases from V and 1 base from J, the junction contained 4 bases not matched to a gene. The CDR3, as DNA: TGCAGCGGACGGACTAGCGGATCCTACAATGAGCAGTTCTTC. Its protein product is CSGRTSGSYNEQFF.

The V call is TRBV6-4, the J call TRBJ2-2; 7 bases map to TRBD2. The CDR3 extends over 14 amino acids. V was pared by 4 bases and J by 7 bases, with 6 bases of the junction left unmatched. CDR1 is MRHNA, CDR2 SNTAGT, per germline. The CDR3 DNA sequence: TGTGCCAGCAGTGCGGGAGGTGATGGCGGGGAGCTGTTTTTT. Translated: CASSAGGDGGELFF.

This CDR3 reads CASSSIRIQAATNEKLFF. The CDR3 bases are TGTGCCAGCAGCTCGATCCGAATACAGGCTGCAACTAATGAAAAACTGTTTTTT. The chain joins TRBV5-6 to TRBJ1-4; D may be TRBD1 (5 bases). The V end was cut by 3 bases, the J end by 0 bases, with 18 bases between. Germline V CDR1 and CDR2: SGHDT, YYEEEE. This CDR3 contains 18 residues.